The present T cell receptor (beta chain) was sequenced within a study of control samples from healthy donors and cancer patients. The J segment lost 0 bases and the V segment lost 7 bases, leaving 8 bases of the junction unmatched. CDR1 and CDR2 from the germline V gene are SGHVS and FQNEAQ. The CDR3 has 15 amino acids. TCRdb's table, derived via immunoSEQ multiplex PCR, lists solely in-frame clones and lacks some. Here the sample spans roughly 120,000 clones, about 95% being singletons. The rearrangement joins TRBV7-8 to TRBJ1-1; 7 positions match TRBD1. This receptor was obtained from a man aged 25 to 40 in good health. Material for sequencing was blood. The CDR3 region has the DNA TGTGCCAGCATCGATACAGGGGCCATGAACACTGAAGCTTTCTTT. It is translated as CASIDTGAMNTEAFF.